Here is one TCR beta chain with its context. The antigen this receptor binds is unknown. TCRdb records NextSeq 550 as the sequencer. The Human TCR Profiling Kit (MiLaboratory) was used to make UMI-labeled 5' RACE TRB cDNA libraries. cDNA synthesis used the entire amount of extracted RNA, and PCR amplification then used the entire amount of cDNA produced. Libraries were prepared in parallel with an identical number of PCR cycles. In the authors' own workflow: With a minimum of two reads required per UMI, MIGEC and MiXCR pulled out about 50,000 +/- 10,000 unique UMI-labeled TRB cDNA molecules from each library. On average, each library contained roughly 40,000 +/- 10,000 functional in-frame TRB CDR3 nucleotide clonotypes without stop codons. After each sample was downsampled to 5000 UMI-labeled TRB molecules, VDJtools was used to calculate diversity metrics such as normalized Shannon-Wiener and Chao1. Clonotype-size-weighted physicochemical properties of the central five CDR3 residues (interaction energy, strength, volume and Kidera factor 4) were computed in VDJtools. Reads reprocessed by TCRdb are summarized as one entry per CDR3 protein sequence, and DNA is absent. The V and J calls were determined by TCRdb, not by the authors. For this sample, the table gives 55,000 to 65,000 distinct CDR3 sequences. The ten top clones hold 3.5% to 5.5% of the sample.

The data were taken from a study of CXCR3-negative and CXCR3-positive naive CD8 T cells (dated by TCRdb to about 2019). General notes on the study: In total, some 150 million TRB reads were obtained, which works out to roughly 1.5 +/- 0.3 million reads per library. For the TRBV-TRBJ cluster analysis, the naive subsets came from 5 donors, while the memory cells came from 3 donors. The diversity and physicochemical repertoire analyses included around 10 donors pooled from two independent experiments. Beyond this particular receptor, the publication reports: Because surface CD5, which is linked to self-reactivity in mice, was comparable between the naive subsets, TCR interaction strength was also inferred from the physicochemical properties of TRB CDR3s. Naive CXCR3-negative and CXCR3-positive cells from the same donor showed similar TRBV-TRBJ usage, whereas memory cells showed distinct patterns. TRB CDR3s from CXCR3-positive naive cells showed higher hydrophobicity (lower Kidera factor 4), lower energy, and higher strength and volume indices than CXCR3-negative naive cells. Freshly isolated PBMCs were used for most assays because CXCR3 expression went down partially after cryopreservation. Comparably high repertoire diversity was found in both naive subsets, whereas much lower repertoire diversity was found in memory CD8+ T cells.

The CDR3, cysteine through phenylalanine, is 16 amino acids long. DNA was not recorded. CDR1 and CDR2 are read off the germline V gene as SGDLS and YYNGEE. For each CD8+ T cell subset, flow sorting was done in triplicate, and 300,000 to 350,000 cells per subset went directly into RLT lysis buffer. To exclude memory contaminants, naive CD8+ T cells were stringently defined as CD45RO-CCR7+CD27+CD95-. Using standard density gradient centrifugation, peripheral blood mononuclear cells were isolated from buffy coats. Naive CXCR3-negative and CXCR3-positive CD8+ T cells were flow-sorted on a FACSAria III. Total RNA was extracted from sorted cells with an RNeasy Mini Kit.

The sequence was collected from a human donor in good health. Some clones in this sample may be carry-over from other donors' samples. Material for sequencing was naive CXCR3- CD8+ T cells from blood. The label giving this sample's cell subset or site can be read as: CD45RO-CCR7+CD27+CD95- naive CD8+ T cells lacking CXCR3 (TNR3-). The rearrangement combines TRBV9 with TRBJ2-1; TCRdb selects TRBD2, and the lack of DNA leaves this call unchecked. The CDR3 is CASSVVAGGIRNEQFF.